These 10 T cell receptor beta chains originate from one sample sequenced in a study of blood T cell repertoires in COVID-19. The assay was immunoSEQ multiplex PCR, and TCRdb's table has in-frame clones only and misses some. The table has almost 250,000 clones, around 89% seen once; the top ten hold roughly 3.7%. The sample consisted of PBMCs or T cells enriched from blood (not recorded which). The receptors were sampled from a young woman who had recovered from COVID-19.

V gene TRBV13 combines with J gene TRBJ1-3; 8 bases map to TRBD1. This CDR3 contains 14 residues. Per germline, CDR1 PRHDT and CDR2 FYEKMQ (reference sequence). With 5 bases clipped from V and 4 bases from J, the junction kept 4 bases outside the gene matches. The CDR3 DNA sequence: TGTGCCAGCAGCGGGTGGACAGGGGGAAACACCATATATTTT. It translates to CASSGWTGGNTIYF.

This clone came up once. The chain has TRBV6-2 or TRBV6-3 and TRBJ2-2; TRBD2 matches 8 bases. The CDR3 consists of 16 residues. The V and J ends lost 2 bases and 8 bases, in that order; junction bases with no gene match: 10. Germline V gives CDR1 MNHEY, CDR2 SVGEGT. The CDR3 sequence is CASSYKAGGAWGELFF. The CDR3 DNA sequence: TGTGCCAGCAGTTACAAGGCGGGAGGAGCTTGGGGGGAGCTGTTTTTT.

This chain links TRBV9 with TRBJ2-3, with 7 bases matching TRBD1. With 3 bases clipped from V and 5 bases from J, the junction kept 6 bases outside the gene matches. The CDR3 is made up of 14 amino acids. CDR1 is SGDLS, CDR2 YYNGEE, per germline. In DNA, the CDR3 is TGTGCCAGCAGCGCAACACAGGGGTTAGATACGCAGTATTTT. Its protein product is CASSATQGLDTQYF.

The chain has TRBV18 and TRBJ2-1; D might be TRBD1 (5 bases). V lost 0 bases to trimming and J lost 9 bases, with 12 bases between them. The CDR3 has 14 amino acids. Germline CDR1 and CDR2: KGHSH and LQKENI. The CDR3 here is CASSPPVREGEQFF. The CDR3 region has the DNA TGTGCCAGCTCACCACCGGTCAGGGAAGGTGAGCAGTTCTTC.

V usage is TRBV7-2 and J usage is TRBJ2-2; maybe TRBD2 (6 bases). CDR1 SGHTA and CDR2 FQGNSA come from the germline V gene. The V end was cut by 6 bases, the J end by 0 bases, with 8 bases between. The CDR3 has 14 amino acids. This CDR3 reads CASRVAANTGELFF. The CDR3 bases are TGTGCCAGCAGGGTAGCGGCGAACACCGGGGAGCTGTTTTTT.

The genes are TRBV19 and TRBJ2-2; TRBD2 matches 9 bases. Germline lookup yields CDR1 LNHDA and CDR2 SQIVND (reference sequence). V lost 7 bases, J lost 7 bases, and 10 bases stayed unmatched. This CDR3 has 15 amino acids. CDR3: CASTPRGGAIGELFF. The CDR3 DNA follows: TGTGCCAGTACCCCGCGGGGGGGCGCGATCGGGGAGCTGTTTTTT.

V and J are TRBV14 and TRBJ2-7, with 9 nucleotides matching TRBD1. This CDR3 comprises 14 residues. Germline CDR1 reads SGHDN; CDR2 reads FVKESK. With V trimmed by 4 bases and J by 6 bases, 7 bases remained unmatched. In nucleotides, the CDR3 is TGTGCCAGCAGCCTTAAGACAGGGGGGTCCGAGCAGTACTTC. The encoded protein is CASSLKTGGSEQYF.

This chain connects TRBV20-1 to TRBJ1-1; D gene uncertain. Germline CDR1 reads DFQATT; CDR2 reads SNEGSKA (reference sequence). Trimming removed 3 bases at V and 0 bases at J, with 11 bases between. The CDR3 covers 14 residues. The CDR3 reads CSASRGSMNTEAFF. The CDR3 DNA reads TGCAGTGCTAGTAGAGGATCTATGAACACTGAAGCTTTCTTT.

CDR3 sequence reads: CASSPSGTEAFF. As DNA, the CDR3 is TGTGCCAGCAGCCCCTCCGGCACTGAAGCTTTCTTT. The gene calls are TRBV11-3 and TRBJ1-1, with no clear D. V lost 5 bases, J lost 4 bases, and 8 bases lay in between. The germline V gene has CDR1 SGHNT and CDR2 YENEEA. The CDR3 spans 12 residues. Based on the CDR3 plus reference TRBV11-3 and TRBJ1-1, the full variable domain is EAGVVQSPRYKIIEKKQPVAFWCNPISGHNTLYWYLQNLGQGPELLIRYENEEAVDDSQLPKDRFSAERLKGVDSTLKIQPAELGDSAVYLCASSPSGTEAFFGQGTRLTVV.

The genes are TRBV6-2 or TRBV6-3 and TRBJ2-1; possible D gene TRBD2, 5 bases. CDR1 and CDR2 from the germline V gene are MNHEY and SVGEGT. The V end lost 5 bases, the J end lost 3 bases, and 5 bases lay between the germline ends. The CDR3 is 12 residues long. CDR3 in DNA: TGTGCCAGCAGTCGGGGCTACAATGAGCAGTTCTTC. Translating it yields CASSRGYNEQFF.